The rows below give T cell receptor beta chains drawn from one sample of a study of blood T cell repertoires in COVID-19. Clones were sequenced by immunoSEQ multiplex PCR, and TCRdb holds only the in-frame ones, with some missing. The repertoire has about 160,000 clones, about 87% of them found once; the top ten carry roughly 3.9%. Source material: peripheral blood. These receptors were obtained from a woman aged 55-69 years who had recovered from COVID-19. Each CDR3 is given with its conserved first and last residue. A D gene is named only where the DNA matches it firmly. Clone size is stated in some rows and not others, as once, few, many or a class when expanded.

>TRBD1|once|TRBV2|TRBJ2-2
CASSGTGVPGELFF
TGTGCCAGCAGCGGGACAGGGGTTCCCGGGGAGCTGTTTTTT
>NA|once|TRBV10-3|TRBJ1-6
CAISDGKNSPLHF
TGTGCCATCAGTGACGGTAAAAATTCACCCCTCCACTTT
>TRBD1|NA|TRBV29-1|TRBJ2-7
CSVSGTGNYEQYF
TGCAGCGTTTCCGGGACAGGGAACTACGAGCAGTACTTC
>NA|NA|TRBV5-1|TRBJ2-5
CASSLTSIETQYF
TGCGCCAGCAGCTTAACTAGCATCGAGACCCAGTACTTC
>TRBD2|NA|TRBV12-3/TRBV12-4|TRBJ2-1
CASSSLSGGAMVF
TGTGCCAGCAGTTCTCTTAGCGGGGGGGCGATGGTCTTC
>NA|once|TRBV7-2|TRBJ2-1
CASSAERRREQFF
TGTGCCAGCAGCGCCGAGAGGCGTAGAGAGCAGTTCTTC
>NA|NA|TRBV14|TRBJ2-7
CASSQQGMGQYF
TGTGCCAGCAGCCAGCAGGGGATGGGGCAGTACTTC
>TRBD1|NA|TRBV7-2|TRBJ2-1
CASSLAQGAPSEQFF
TGTGCCAGCAGCTTAGCACAGGGGGCGCCTAGTGAGCAGTTCTTC
>NA|NA|TRBV12-3/TRBV12-4|TRBJ1-4
CASTSRREKLFF
TGTGCCAGCACCTCAAGGAGGGAAAAACTGTTTTTT
>NA|NA|TRBV3-1/TRBV3-2|TRBJ1-3
CAVRSASSGNTIYF
TGTGCGGTACGGTCCGCATCCTCTGGAAACACCATATATTTT
>TRBD2|NA|TRBV2|TRBJ2-5
CASSVRAAGGETQYF
TGTGCCAGCAGTGTTAGAGCGGCGGGAGGGGAGACCCAGTACTTC
>NA|NA|TRBV5-4|TRBJ2-3
CASSPTGADTQYF
TGTGCCAGCAGCCCCACCGGGGCAGATACGCAGTATTTT
>TRBD2|NA|TRBV5-1|TRBJ2-4
CASSPRKTSGGDINIQYF
TGCGCCAGCAGCCCGCGTAAGACTAGCGGGGGGGATATAAACATTCAGTACTTC
>NA|NA|TRBV6-2/TRBV6-3|TRBJ1-5
CASSYWRSNQPQHF
TGTGCCAGCAGTTATTGGAGAAGCAATCAGCCCCAGCATTTT
>NA|NA|TRBV29-1|TRBJ1-2
CSVEVGEDYGYTF
TGCAGCGTTGAAGTTGGGGAGGACTATGGCTACACCTTC
>TRBD1|NA|TRBV7-9|TRBJ2-3
CASSSTGRDTQYF
TGTGCCAGCAGCTCGACAGGGAGAGATACGCAGTATTTT
>TRBD1|NA|TRBV19|TRBJ2-2
CASSRQGQNTGELFF
TGTGCCAGTAGCAGACAGGGGCAAAACACCGGGGAGCTGTTTTTT
>TRBD1|NA|TRBV28|TRBJ1-5
CASSGPTGERQPQHF
TGTGCCAGCAGCGGACCGACAGGGGAGCGTCAGCCCCAGCATTTT
>TRBD1|NA|TRBV4-1|TRBJ1-2
CASSQDAAGGADEGGYTF
TGCGCCAGCAGCCAAGATGCGGCAGGGGGCGCGGATGAAGGTGGCTACACCTTC
>NA|NA|TRBV12-3/TRBV12-4|TRBJ2-7
CASSLGQTYEQYF
TGTGCCAGCAGCCTCGGACAAACCTACGAGCAGTACTTC
>TRBD2|NA|TRBV9|TRBJ2-3
CASSVGRGGDDTQYF
TGTGCCAGCAGCGTAGGGCGGGGGGGCGATGATACGCAGTATTTT
>TRBD1|NA|TRBV2|TRBJ2-3
CATRRTGSTDTQYF
TGTGCCACCAGACGGACAGGGAGCACAGATACGCAGTATTTT
>NA|NA|TRBV25-1|TRBJ2-3
CASSNLQGDTQYF
TGTGCCAGCAGTAACTTACAGGGAGATACGCAGTATTTT
>NA|NA|TRBV2|TRBJ1-4
CASKVRGRRTNEKLFF
TGTGCCAGCAAGGTCCGCGGGCGAAGAACTAATGAAAAACTGTTTTTT
>TRBD1|NA|TRBV19|TRBJ2-3
CASSIGRGWADTQYF
TGTGCCAGTAGTATCGGCAGGGGGTGGGCAGATACGCAGTATTTT
>TRBD1|NA|TRBV10-3|TRBJ2-7
CAISEGQGSYEQYF
TGTGCCATCAGTGAAGGACAGGGGAGCTACGAGCAGTACTTC
>NA|NA|TRBV12-3/TRBV12-4|TRBJ1-3
CASSRGTGNTIYF
TGTGCCAGCAGTAGGGGGACTGGAAACACCATATATTTT
>TRBD1|once|TRBV6-5|TRBJ1-2
CASRARTGDGYTF
TGTGCCAGCAGAGCTAGGACAGGGGACGGCTACACCTTC
>TRBD2|NA|TRBV2|TRBJ2-1
CASSEYGGGFYNEQFF
TGTGCCAGCAGTGAATACGGGGGGGGATTCTACAATGAGCAGTTCTTC
>NA|NA|TRBV9|TRBJ2-5
CASSVGSRPRSGSETQYF
TGTGCCAGCAGCGTAGGGTCGAGGCCTCGATCAGGGTCGGAGACCCAGTACTTC
>NA|NA|TRBV29-1|TRBJ2-2
CSVERQGGTGELFF
TGCAGCGTTGAGCGACAGGGAGGCACCGGGGAGCTGTTTTTT
>TRBD1|NA|TRBV19|TRBJ2-7
CASIPEQGAYEQYF
TGTGCCAGTATCCCGGAACAGGGGGCATACGAGCAGTACTTC
>NA|NA|TRBV28|TRBJ2-3
CASSFLSGTDTQYF
TGTGCCAGCAGTTTCCTTAGCGGCACAGATACGCAGTATTTT
>NA|NA|TRBV21-1|TRBJ2-2
CASSKALTGTGGFGELFF
TGTGCCAGCAGCAAAGCCCTAACCGGGACAGGGGGATTCGGGGAGCTGTTTTTT
>TRBD1|NA|TRBV19|TRBJ1-5
CASSPQGGGNQPQHF
TGTGCCAGTAGTCCCCAGGGGGGAGGCAATCAGCCCCAGCATTTT
>NA|NA|TRBV10-1|TRBJ1-4
CASSEFKPGKLFF
TGCGCCAGCAGTGAGTTTAAGCCGGGAAAACTGTTTTTT
>NA|NA|TRBV5-6|TRBJ2-7
CASSLGPTGYEQYF
TGTGCCAGCAGCTTGGGACCGACGGGCTACGAGCAGTACTTC
>TRBD2|NA|TRBV6-5|TRBJ2-1
CASSLLAGRNNEQFF
TGTGCCAGCAGCCTACTAGCGGGGCGCAATAATGAGCAGTTCTTC
>TRBD2|once|TRBV2|TRBJ2-5
CASTAPAPTSVEETQYF
TGTGCCAGCACCGCCCCGGCCCCCACTAGCGTGGAAGAGACCCAGTACTTC
>NA|NA|TRBV2|TRBJ2-7
CASTAAGIGEQYF
TGTGCCAGCACTGCTGCGGGGATAGGCGAGCAGTACTTC
>NA|NA|TRBV6-6|TRBJ1-1
CASSYSIASGRVEAFF
TGTGCCAGCAGTTACTCGATCGCAAGCGGCCGTGTTGAAGCTTTCTTT
>TRBD2|NA|TRBV18|TRBJ2-7
CASSLYTSELYEQYF
TGTGCCAGCTCACTCTACACTAGCGAACTCTACGAGCAGTACTTC
>NA|NA|TRBV30|TRBJ2-7
CAWGLTASYEQYF
TGTGCCTGGGGACTGACTGCATCCTACGAGCAGTACTTC
>NA|NA|TRBV7-9|TRBJ2-2
CASSLGSVSSAGELFF
TGTGCCAGCAGCTTAGGTAGTGTGTCTAGCGCCGGGGAGCTGTTTTTT
>NA|NA|TRBV5-8|TRBJ2-6
CASSPRSSGANVLTF
TGTGCCAGCAGTCCCCGGAGCTCTGGGGCCAACGTCCTGACTTTC
>NA|NA|TRBV5-1|TRBJ2-7
CASSLGQRAGSYEQYF
TGCGCCAGCAGCTTGGGACAGCGGGCAGGCTCCTACGAGCAGTACTTC
>NA|few|TRBV5-1|TRBJ1-1
CASSTGGLITEAFF
TGCGCCAGCTCTACGGGAGGGCTGATCACTGAAGCTTTCTTT